This entry is about one T cell receptor (beta chain). Per the germline V gene, CDR1 is LNHDA and CDR2 is SQIVND (reference sequence). The V and J ends lost 3 bases and 6 bases, in that order; junction bases with no gene match: 3. The CDR3 extends over 13 amino acids. Generated by immunoSEQ multiplex PCR, the TCRdb table keeps only in-frame clones and is missing some. This table has tens of thousands of clones, nearly 90% appearing once. The data originate from a study of PD-L1 blockade in urothelial cancer. As to time point: pretreatment peripheral blood. Patients presented with locally advanced or metastatic urothelial carcinoma. Between 1 and 8 samples per patient were obtained, pretreatment and on-treatment.

The specimen was PBMCs, collected around atezolizumab (anti-PD-L1) treatment. The chain links TRBV19 to TRBJ1-1; 8 nucleotides agree with TRBD1. This TCR derives from a man in his fifties or sixties with urothelial cancer. Here the CDR3 reads CASSIEQGAEAFF. DNA for the CDR3: TGTGCCAGTAGTATTGAACAGGGGGCTGAAGCTTTCTTT. Full variable domain (remainder filled in from reference TRBV19 and TRBJ1-1): DGGITQSPKYLFRKEGQNVTLSCEQNLNHDAMYWYRQDPGQGLRLIYYSQIVNDFQKGDIAEGYSVSREKKESFPLTVTSAQKNPTAFYLCASSIEQGAEAFFGQGTRLTVV.